Following are 30 T cell receptor beta chains from one sample sequenced in a study of graft-versus-host responses after intestinal transplantation. No antigens are known for them. The protocol was immunoSEQ multiplex PCR, while the TCRdb copy is restricted to in-frame clones and leaves out a portion. The sample records about 120,000 clones, about 92% being singletons. The sample was unstimulated CD8+ T cells sorted from spleen or lymph node cells, taken before transplant. The receptor source for this set is a human donor who was the organ donor for an intestinal transplant.

The chain links TRBV27 to TRBJ2-3; TRBD1 is a possible D gene (6 bases). In germline, CDR1 is MNHEY, CDR2 SMNVEV (reference sequence). The V and J ends lost 5 bases and 5 bases respectively, with 20 bases between them. The CDR3 consists of 16 residues. CDR3: CASSGIQGGEGDTQYF. The CDR3 DNA reads as TGTGCCAGCAGTGGAATACAGGGTGGCGAAGGAGATACGCAGTATTTT.

The rearrangement uses TRBV28 and TRBJ2-7; no definite D call. The germline V gene has CDR1 MDHEN and CDR2 SYDVKM. The V gene lost 5 bases and the J gene lost 7 bases, with 9 bases spanning the gap. The CDR3 extends over 11 amino acids. CDR3 loop: CASSPSGEQYF. For the CDR3, the DNA is TGTGCCAGCAGTCCCTCTGGGGAGCAGTACTTC.

The chain carries TRBV9 and TRBJ2-3; 8 nucleotides match TRBD2. Looked up from germline, CDR1 is SGDLS and CDR2 is YYNGEE. CDR3 length: 14 residues. V lost 4 bases and J lost 3; bases outside the gene matches: 4. CDR3 sequence reads: CASSTGLGTDTQYF. The CDR3 bases are TGTGCCAGCAGCACGGGACTAGGGACAGATACGCAGTATTTT.

The chain has TRBV4-2 and TRBJ1-1, with a weak D call TRBD1 (5 bases). The germline V gene encodes CDR1 LGHNA and CDR2 YNFKEQ. This CDR3 comprises 13 residues. The V and J ends lost 0 bases and 3 bases respectively, with 5 bases between them. DNA for the CDR3: TGTGCCAGCAGCCAAGACAGGGACACTGAAGCTTTCTTT. This sequence encodes CASSQDRDTEAFF.

This chain's CDR3 is CASGLMTAGGYWNEQFF. The CDR3 nucleotides are TGTGCTAGTGGTTTGATGACGGCGGGAGGGTACTGGAATGAGCAGTTCTTC. The chain combines TRBV12-5 with TRBJ2-1, with TRBD2 matching over 9 bases. The CDR3 spans 17 residues. Per the germline V gene, CDR1 is LGHNT and CDR2 is FRNRAP. V was clipped by 2 bases and J by 7 bases; unmatched bases: 12.

The J gene is TRBJ1-4, the V gene TRBV9; TRBD1 aligns across 7 bases. The CDR3 is 15 amino acids. J was trimmed by 4 bases and V by 4 bases; bases with no gene match: 7. Germline CDR1 SGDLS, CDR2 YYNGEE. CDR3 amino acids: CASSLGGQSNEKLFF. As DNA, the CDR3 is TGTGCCAGCAGCTTAGGGGGACAGAGTAATGAAAAACTGTTTTTT.

This chain uses TRBV6-6 with TRBJ1-2; D remains unclear. Germline CDR1 is MNHNY and CDR2 is SVGAGI (reference sequence). The CDR3 is 11 amino acids. The V end lost 4 bases, the J end lost 5 bases, and 5 bases lay between the germline ends. CDR3 DNA sequence: TGTGCCAGCAGTTCGACTTATGGCTACACCTTC. Its protein product is CASSSTYGYTF.

The chain links TRBV6-4 to TRBJ1-6, with TRBD1 as a possible D gene (5 bases). This CDR3 is 14 amino acids long. V lost 7 bases, J lost 6 bases, and 13 bases lay in between. Per the germline V gene, CDR1 is MRHNA and CDR2 is SNTAGT. CDR3 in DNA: TGTGCCAGCACTGTAGGGGTACTTAATTCACCCCTCCACTTT. This sequence encodes CASTVGVLNSPLHF.

The rearrangement joins TRBV15 to TRBJ1-5; D gene ambiguous. Germline loops: CDR1 LNHNV, CDR2 YYDKDF (reference sequence). V dropped 4 bases and J dropped 4 bases, with 8 bases sitting between them. There are 13 residues in the CDR3. CDR3 sequence reads: CATSINRNQPQHF. The CDR3 DNA reads as TGTGCCACCAGCATAAACAGAAATCAGCCCCAGCATTTT.

The genes are TRBV4-2 and TRBJ1-2; D is unresolved. The V gene lost 3 bases and the J gene lost 2 bases, with 16 bases spanning the gap. The CDR3 spans 16 residues. CDR1 LGHNA and CDR2 YNFKEQ come from the germline V gene. The CDR3 protein is CASSHHWEGWNYGYTF. The CDR3, as DNA: TGTGCCAGCAGCCATCACTGGGAGGGTTGGAACTATGGCTACACCTTC.

The genes are TRBV7-6 and TRBJ2-1; the D is unclear. The length of the CDR3 is 14 residues. Germline lookup yields CDR1 SGHVS and CDR2 FNYEAQ. Trimming shortened V by 5 bases and J by 7 bases, and 15 bases separated the two germline ends. The CDR3 DNA reads TGTGCCAGCAGCGACCACTCGAGTCGTAATGAGCAGTTCTTC. Translation gives CASSDHSSRNEQFF.

This chain connects TRBV27 to TRBJ2-7; D perhaps matches TRBD1 (7 bases). The CDR3 has 16 residues. CDR1 and CDR2 (germline): MNHEY, SMNVEV (reference sequence). Deletions cut 5 bases from V and 3 bases from J, with 20 bases between. CDR3 sequence reads: CASSAVGGTVYYEQYF. CDR3 coding DNA: TGTGCCAGCAGTGCCGTTGGGGGGACAGTTTACTACGAGCAGTACTTC.

This clone was found once. The genes are TRBV30 and TRBJ2-7, with 11 bases that match TRBD2. The germline CDR1 and CDR2 sequences are GTSNPN and SVGIG (reference sequence). The CDR3 covers 15 residues. V lost 2 bases, J lost 1 base, and 4 bases stayed unmatched. Written as DNA, the CDR3 is TGTGCCTGGAGTCACAGGACTAGCGGGTCCTACGAGCAGTACTTC. Translating it yields CAWSHRTSGSYEQYF.

The V and J genes are TRBV6-1 and TRBJ2-5, with D perhaps matching TRBD1 (7 bases). The DNA matches TRBJ2-7 better at its end, which makes the J call doubtful. The CDR3 totals 13 residues. Germline CDR1 MNHNS, CDR2 SASEGT. The CDR3 protein is CASSEGRGDEQYF. The CDR3 coding sequence is TGTGCCAGCAGTGAGGGCAGGGGGGACGAGCAGTACTTC.

The V gene is TRBV9, the J gene TRBJ2-1; no clear D gene. The V end lost 5 bases, the J end lost 0 bases, and 6 bases lay between the germline ends. Per germline, CDR1 SGDLS and CDR2 YYNGEE. The CDR3 length is 13 residues. In DNA, the CDR3 is TGTGCCAGCAGGGGGTTCTCCTACAATGAGCAGTTCTTC. Translated, it gives CASRGFSYNEQFF.

This chain connects TRBV20-1 to TRBJ2-2; D not certain. The CDR3 runs to 11 residues. With 5 bases removed from V and 1 base from J, the gap between germline ends came to 2 bases. Germline CDR1 is DFQATT and CDR2 is SNEGSKA (reference sequence). The CDR3 loop is CSAQNTGELFF. For the CDR3, the DNA is TGCAGTGCTCAGAACACCGGGGAGCTGTTTTTT.

V is TRBV7-2 and J is TRBJ2-5; D is unresolved. The germline gives CDR1 SGHTA, CDR2 FQGNSA. This CDR3 spans 16 amino acids. The ends were cut back, 1 base at V and 3 bases at J, with 15 bases in the middle. CDR3 coding DNA: TGTGCCAGCAGCTTAGGACACCCGGCACCCAAAGAGACCCAGTACTTC. Its translation: CASSLGHPAPKETQYF.

The chain employs TRBV5-6 and TRBJ1-2; TRBD1 is a possible D gene (6 bases). Looked up from germline, CDR1 is SGHDT and CDR2 is YYEEEE. V lost 0 bases to trimming and J lost 0 bases, with 15 bases between them. This CDR3 is 17 amino acids long. CDR3 region: CASSLAALGAANYGYTF. Written as DNA, the CDR3 is TGTGCCAGCAGCTTGGCCGCTTTGGGGGCAGCTAACTATGGCTACACCTTC.

The V call is TRBV27, the J call TRBJ2-3, with TRBD2 as a possible D gene (6 bases). The CDR3 totals 15 residues. Germline assignment: CDR1 MNHEY and CDR2 SMNVEV (reference sequence). V was clipped by 2 bases and J by 3 bases, with 12 bases between them. CDR3 coding DNA: TGTGCCAGCAGTTTAATCGGGAGAGTAACAGATACGCAGTATTTT. As protein: CASSLIGRVTDTQYF.

This clone was counted a single time. The CDR3 here is CASSLATLTGVVYGYTF. The CDR3 DNA is TGCGCCAGCAGCTTGGCTACCTTGACAGGGGTGGTCTATGGCTACACCTTC. V gene TRBV5-1 combines with J gene TRBJ1-2, with 8 bases fitting TRBD1. CDR1 is SGHRS and CDR2 is YFSETQ in the germline V gene. V lost 0 bases and J lost 4; bases outside the gene matches: 11. The CDR3 has 17 amino acids.

The CDR3 protein is CASSLGRIIGGWLQETQYF. The CDR3 region has the DNA TGCGCCAGCAGCTTGGGGAGAATTATTGGCGGGTGGTTACAAGAGACCCAGTACTTC. The chain links TRBV5-1 to TRBJ2-5; perhaps TRBD2 as D (5 bases). Trimming removed 0 bases at V and 2 bases at J, with 23 bases between. This CDR3 spans 19 amino acids. The germline gives CDR1 SGHRS, CDR2 YFSETQ.

This chain joins TRBV4-2 and TRBJ2-5, with D possibly matching TRBD2 (6 bases). V gave up 0 bases and J gave up 5 bases, with 25 bases separating them. The CDR3 loop spans 19 amino acids. CDR1 and CDR2 (germline): LGHNA, YNFKEQ. The CDR3 nucleotides are TGTGCCAGCAGCCAAGATCTTCTGATTACGGGAGTAGAAGGGGAGACCCAGTACTTC. Amino acid sequence: CASSQDLLITGVEGETQYF.

This sequence joins TRBV5-5 and TRBJ1-3, with D possibly TRBD1 on 5 matching bases. The CDR3 is made up of 15 amino acids. Germline CDR1 is SGHKS and CDR2 is YYEKEE (reference sequence). V was trimmed by 1 base and J by 2 bases, leaving 10 bases between them. As DNA, the CDR3 is TGTGCCAGCAGCTTGCCCCAGGGAGCTGGAAACACCATATATTTT. Translating it yields CASSLPQGAGNTIYF.

The gene calls are TRBV4-1 and TRBJ2-7; 8 bases agree with TRBD1. Germline assignment: CDR1 MGHRA and CDR2 YSYEKL. CDR3 length: 16 amino acids. V lost 4 bases to trimming and J lost 6 bases; unmatched junction nucleotides: 14. In DNA, the CDR3 is TGCGCCAGCAGCCCGCCGTCCGGGACAGGCCCTACCGAGCAGTACTTC. Residues: CASSPPSGTGPTEQYF.

The chain links TRBV19 to TRBJ2-3, with D maybe TRBD2 (5 bases). Germline loops: CDR1 LNHDA, CDR2 SQIVND (reference sequence). The CDR3 length is 16 residues. Trimming removed 5 bases from V and 0 bases from J, with 15 bases in between. DNA for the CDR3: TGTGCCAGTAGTCCGCTCGCTGGCGGGAGCACAGATACGCAGTATTTT. Protein: CASSPLAGGSTDTQYF.

V gene TRBV19 combines with J gene TRBJ2-2, with 8 bases matching TRBD1. Per germline, CDR1 LNHDA and CDR2 SQIVND (reference sequence). V lost 9 bases and J lost 0; bases outside the gene matches: 3. This CDR3 has 14 amino acids. The CDR3 region is CASQQGANTGELFF. CDR3 nucleotides: TGTGCCAGCCAACAGGGGGCGAACACCGGGGAGCTGTTTTTT.

V and J are TRBV11-2 and TRBJ1-2; no firm D call. Per the germline V gene, CDR1 is SGHAT and CDR2 is FQNNGV. Trimming pared 4 bases from V and 1 base from J, leaving 10 bases between. This CDR3 spans 14 amino acids. CDR3 loop: CASSSTDDNYGYTF. The CDR3, as DNA: TGTGCCAGCAGCTCGACGGATGATAACTATGGCTACACCTTC.

CDR3 DNA sequence: TGTGCCAGCAGCTTGGAGCCAGGGGCTAACTATGGCTACACCTTC. As protein: CASSLEPGANYGYTF. J is TRBJ1-2 and V is TRBV5-4, with a possible D match to TRBD1 (6 bases). The CDR3 sequence is 15 residues long. V was shortened by 0 bases and J by 0 bases, with 9 bases between the two germline ends. Germline-derived CDR1 and CDR2 are SGHNT and YYREEE (reference sequence).

V and J are TRBV27 and TRBJ2-7; 9 nucleotides match TRBD1. Trimming took 5 bases from V and 5 from J; bases not matched to a gene: 4. CDR1 is MNHEY, CDR2 SMNVEV, per germline (reference sequence). The CDR3 is made up of 13 amino acids. The CDR3 region has the DNA TGTGCCAGCAGTGGGACAGGGTTACACGAGCAGTACTTC. It is translated as CASSGTGLHEQYF.

This chain connects TRBV9 to TRBJ1-1; D ambiguous. The CDR3 runs to 14 residues. Germline V gene lookup returns CDR1 SGDLS and CDR2 YYNGEE. V gave up 2 bases and J gave up 2 bases, with 10 bases separating them. CDR3 in DNA: TGTGCCAGCAGCGTGGGAGGGCCAAACACTGAAGCTTTCTTT. Its protein is CASSVGGPNTEAFF.